The TCR beta chain described here comes from a study of cytomegalovirus exposure and HLA in healthy donors. Primers: 60 Vbeta forward and 13 Jbeta reverse. Method: immunoSEQ multiplex PCR; TCRdb's copy keeps in-frame clones and lacks some. The table gives 100,000 to 150,000 clones; the top ten clones make up roughly 1% of it. CDR3 size: 12 residues. The V end was cut by 3 bases, the J end by 12 bases, with 14 bases between. CDR1 is MDHEN, CDR2 SYDVKM, per germline. This receptor was obtained from a man aged 18 to 30 in good health and CMV-seronegative. The chain couples TRBV28 to TRBJ1-2; possible D gene TRBD1, 6 bases. Material: PBMCs. CDR3 amino acids: CASSFRGLSDTF. The CDR3 coding sequence is TGTGCCAGCAGTTTCAGGGGTTTGAGCGACACCTTC.